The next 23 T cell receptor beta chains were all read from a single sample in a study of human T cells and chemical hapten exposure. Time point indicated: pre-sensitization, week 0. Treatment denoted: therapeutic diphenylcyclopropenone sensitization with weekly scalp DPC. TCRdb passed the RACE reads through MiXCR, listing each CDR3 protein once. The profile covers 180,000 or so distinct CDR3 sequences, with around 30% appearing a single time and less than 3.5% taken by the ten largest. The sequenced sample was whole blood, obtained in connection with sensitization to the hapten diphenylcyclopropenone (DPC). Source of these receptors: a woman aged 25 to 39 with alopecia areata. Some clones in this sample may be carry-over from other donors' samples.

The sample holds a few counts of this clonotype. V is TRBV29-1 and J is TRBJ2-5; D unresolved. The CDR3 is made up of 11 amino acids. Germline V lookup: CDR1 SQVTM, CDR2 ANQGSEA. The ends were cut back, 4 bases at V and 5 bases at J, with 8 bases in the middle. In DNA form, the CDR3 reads TGCAGCGTTGTGTTATCCGAGACCCAGTACTTC. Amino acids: CSVVLSETQYF.

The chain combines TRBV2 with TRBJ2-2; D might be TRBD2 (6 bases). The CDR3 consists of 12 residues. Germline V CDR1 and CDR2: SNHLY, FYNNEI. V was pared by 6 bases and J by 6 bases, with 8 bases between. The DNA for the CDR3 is TGTGCCAGCAGGCGGGATGCCGGGGAGCTGTTTTTT. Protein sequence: CASRRDAGELFF.

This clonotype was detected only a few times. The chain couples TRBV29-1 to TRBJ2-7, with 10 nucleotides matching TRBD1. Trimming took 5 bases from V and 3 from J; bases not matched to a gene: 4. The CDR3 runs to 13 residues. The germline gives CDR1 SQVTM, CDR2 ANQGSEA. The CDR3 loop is CSVSRDRGYEQYF. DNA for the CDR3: TGCAGCGTTTCCAGGGACAGGGGCTACGAGCAGTACTTC.

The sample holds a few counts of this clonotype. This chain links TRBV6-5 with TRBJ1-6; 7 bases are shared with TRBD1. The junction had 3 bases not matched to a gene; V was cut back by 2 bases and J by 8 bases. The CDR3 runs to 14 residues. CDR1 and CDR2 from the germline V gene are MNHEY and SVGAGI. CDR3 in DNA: TGTGCCAGCAGTTACGGGACAGAAGATTCACCCCTCCACTTT. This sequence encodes CASSYGTEDSPLHF.

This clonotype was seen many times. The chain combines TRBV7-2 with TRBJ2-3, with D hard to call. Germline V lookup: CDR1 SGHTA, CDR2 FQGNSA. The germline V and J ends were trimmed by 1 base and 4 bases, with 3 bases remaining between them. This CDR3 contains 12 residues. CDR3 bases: TGTGCCAGCAGCTTAGGTGCAGATACGCAGTATTTT. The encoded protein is CASSLGADTQYF.

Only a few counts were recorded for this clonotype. The CDR3 region has the DNA TGCGCCAGCAGCTTGACGGCTTTAGCTAACTATGGCTACACCTTC. This codes for CASSLTALANYGYTF. The chain combines TRBV5-1 with TRBJ1-2; no definite D call. Germline CDR1 is SGHRS and CDR2 is YFSETQ. V was pared by 1 base and J by 0 bases, with 10 bases between. The CDR3 spans 15 residues.

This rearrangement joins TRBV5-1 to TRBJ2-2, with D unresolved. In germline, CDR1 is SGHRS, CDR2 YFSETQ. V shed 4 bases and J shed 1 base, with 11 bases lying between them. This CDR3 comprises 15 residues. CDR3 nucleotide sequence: TGCGCCAGCAGCCTTAGTCTGGGGAACACCGGGGAGCTGTTTTTT. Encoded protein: CASSLSLGNTGELFF.

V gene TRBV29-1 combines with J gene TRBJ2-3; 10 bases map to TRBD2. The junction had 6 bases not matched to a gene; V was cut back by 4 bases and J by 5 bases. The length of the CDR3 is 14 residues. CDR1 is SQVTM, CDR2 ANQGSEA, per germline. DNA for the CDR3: TGCAGCGTTGGTACTAGCGGGGTCAAAGATACGCAGTATTTT. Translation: CSVGTSGVKDTQYF.

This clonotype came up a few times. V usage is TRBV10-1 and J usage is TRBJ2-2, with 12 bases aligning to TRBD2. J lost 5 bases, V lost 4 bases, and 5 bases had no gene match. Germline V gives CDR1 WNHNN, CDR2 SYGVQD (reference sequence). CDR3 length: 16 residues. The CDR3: CASSGLAGEGTGELFF. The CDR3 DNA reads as TGCGCCAGCAGTGGACTAGCGGGAGAAGGTACCGGGGAGCTGTTTTTT.

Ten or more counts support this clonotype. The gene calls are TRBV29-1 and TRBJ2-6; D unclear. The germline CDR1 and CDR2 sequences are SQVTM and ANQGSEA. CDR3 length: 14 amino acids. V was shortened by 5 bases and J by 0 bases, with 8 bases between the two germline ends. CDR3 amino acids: CSVPEDSGANVLTF. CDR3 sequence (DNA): TGCAGCGTTCCCGAAGACTCTGGGGCCAACGTCCTGACTTTC. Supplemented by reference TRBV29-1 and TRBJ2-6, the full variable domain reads SAVISQKPSRDICQRGTSLTIQCQVDSQVTMMFWYRQQPGQSLTLIATANQGSEATYESGFVIDKFPISRPNLTFSTLTVSNMSPEDSSIYLCSVPEDSGANVLTFGAGSRLTVL.

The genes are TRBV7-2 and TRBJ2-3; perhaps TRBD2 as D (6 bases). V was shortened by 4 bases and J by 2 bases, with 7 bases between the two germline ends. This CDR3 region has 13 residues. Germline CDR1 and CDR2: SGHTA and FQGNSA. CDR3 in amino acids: CASSWGVTDTQYF. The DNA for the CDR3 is TGTGCCAGCAGCTGGGGGGTCACAGATACGCAGTATTTT.

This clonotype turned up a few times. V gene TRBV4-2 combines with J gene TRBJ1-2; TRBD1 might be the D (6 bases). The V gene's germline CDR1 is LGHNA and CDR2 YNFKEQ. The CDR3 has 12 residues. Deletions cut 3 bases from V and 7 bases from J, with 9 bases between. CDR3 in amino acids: CASSQGAVGYTF. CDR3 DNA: TGTGCCAGCAGCCAGGGGGCAGTTGGCTACACCTTC.

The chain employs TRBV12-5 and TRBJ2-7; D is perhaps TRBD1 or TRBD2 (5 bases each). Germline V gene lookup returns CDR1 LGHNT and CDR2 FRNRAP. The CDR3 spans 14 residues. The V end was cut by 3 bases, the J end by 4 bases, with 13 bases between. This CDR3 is CASGFGTAVYEQYF. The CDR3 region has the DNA TGTGCTAGTGGTTTTGGGACGGCTGTTTACGAGCAGTACTTC.

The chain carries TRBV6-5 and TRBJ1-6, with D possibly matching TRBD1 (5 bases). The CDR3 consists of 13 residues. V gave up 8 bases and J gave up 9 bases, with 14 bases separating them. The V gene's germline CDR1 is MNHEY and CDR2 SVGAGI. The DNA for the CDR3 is TGTGCCAGCTCCCGGGGCGAAGGTTCACCCCTCCACTTT. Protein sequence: CASSRGEGSPLHF.

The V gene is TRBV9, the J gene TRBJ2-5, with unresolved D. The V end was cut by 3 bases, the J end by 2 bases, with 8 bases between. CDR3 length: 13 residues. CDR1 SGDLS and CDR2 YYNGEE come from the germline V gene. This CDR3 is CASSESGQETQYF. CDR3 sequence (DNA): TGTGCCAGCAGCGAGTCGGGTCAAGAGACCCAGTACTTC.

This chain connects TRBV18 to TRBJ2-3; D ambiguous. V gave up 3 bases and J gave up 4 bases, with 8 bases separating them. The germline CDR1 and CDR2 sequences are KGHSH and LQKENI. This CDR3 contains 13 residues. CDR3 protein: CASSPRVADTQYF. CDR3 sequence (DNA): TGTGCCAGCTCACCCCGGGTTGCAGATACGCAGTATTTT.

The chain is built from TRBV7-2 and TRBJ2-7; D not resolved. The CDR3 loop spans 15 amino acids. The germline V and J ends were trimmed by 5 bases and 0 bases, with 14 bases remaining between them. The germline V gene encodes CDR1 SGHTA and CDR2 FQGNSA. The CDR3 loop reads CASSRPGSRSYEQYF. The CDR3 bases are TGTGCCAGCAGCCGCCCAGGCAGCCGCTCCTACGAGCAGTACTTC.

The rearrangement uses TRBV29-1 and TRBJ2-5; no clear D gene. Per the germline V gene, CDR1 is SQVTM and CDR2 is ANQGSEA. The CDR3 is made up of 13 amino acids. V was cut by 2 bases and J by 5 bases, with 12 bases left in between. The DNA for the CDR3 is TGCAGCGTTGAATTGGCCCTCGGGGAGACCCAGTACTTC. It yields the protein CSVELALGETQYF.

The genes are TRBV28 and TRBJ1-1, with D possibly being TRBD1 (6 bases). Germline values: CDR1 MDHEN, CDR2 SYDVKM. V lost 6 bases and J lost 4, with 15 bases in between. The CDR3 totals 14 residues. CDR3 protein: CASSGGGYGTEAFF. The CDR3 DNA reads TGTGCCAGCAGCGGAGGGGGATATGGCACTGAAGCTTTCTTT.

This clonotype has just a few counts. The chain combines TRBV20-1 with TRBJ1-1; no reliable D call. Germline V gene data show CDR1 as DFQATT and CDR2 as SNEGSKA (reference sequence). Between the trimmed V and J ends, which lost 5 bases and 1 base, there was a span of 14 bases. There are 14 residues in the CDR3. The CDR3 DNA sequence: TGCAGTGCTCTCAGGCAGTCTAGGAACACTGAAGCTTTCTTT. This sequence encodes CSALRQSRNTEAFF.

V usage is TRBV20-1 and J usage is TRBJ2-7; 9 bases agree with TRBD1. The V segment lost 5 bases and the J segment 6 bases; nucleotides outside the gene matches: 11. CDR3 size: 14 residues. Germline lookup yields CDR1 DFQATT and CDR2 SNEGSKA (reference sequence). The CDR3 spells CSAATTGTGSEQYF. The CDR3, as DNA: TGCAGTGCTGCAACAACCGGGACAGGGAGCGAGCAGTACTTC.

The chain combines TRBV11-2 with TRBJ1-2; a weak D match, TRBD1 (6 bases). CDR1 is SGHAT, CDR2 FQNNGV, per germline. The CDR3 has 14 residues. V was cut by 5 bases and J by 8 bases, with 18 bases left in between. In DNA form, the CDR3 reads TGTGCCAGCAGCCCCCTCAGGGGATCTGGCGGCTACACCTTC. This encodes CASSPLRGSGGYTF.

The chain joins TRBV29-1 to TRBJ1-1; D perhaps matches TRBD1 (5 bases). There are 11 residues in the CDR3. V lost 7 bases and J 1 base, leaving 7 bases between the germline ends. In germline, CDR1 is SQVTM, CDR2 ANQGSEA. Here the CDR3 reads CSAGQNTEAFF. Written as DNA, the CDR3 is TGCAGCGCCGGACAGAACACTGAAGCTTTCTTT.